The clone carrying this T cell receptor beta chain was counted between two and nine times. Antigen unknown. This specimen comes from a study of cytotoxic CD8 clonotypes in ibrutinib-treated CLL. Study-wide context: Approximately 25 partial and 2 complete responses; at median roughly 70 months, around 15 remitted, some 12 progressed. Mean values per sample were 255,043 productive templates and 75,000 to 100,000 productive rearrangements. Study observations and caveats: Exceeding age-matched healthy donors, baseline clonality also tracked the counts of circulating CD8+ T cells. Clonality grew at ibrutinib response; at progression, it decreased back toward baseline.

The J segment lost 4 bases and the V segment lost 7 bases, leaving 13 bases of the junction unmatched. This CDR3 region has 17 residues. Germline CDR1 LNHNV, CDR2 YYDKDF (reference sequence). Here immunoSEQ multiplex PCR was the method, and the copy in TCRdb shows in-frame clones only, minus some. The sample holds 100,000 to 150,000 clones, 75% to 90% seen once. The J gene is TRBJ2-1, the V gene TRBV15, with 10 bases identical to TRBD2. This sequence was found in a human donor with chronic lymphocytic leukemia. The sample was PBMCs, taken after 24 months of ibrutinib treatment. The CDR3 nucleotides read TGTGCCACCACCCCAGTTCCTAGCGGGAGTAGGTACAATGAGCAGTTCTTC. Translating it yields CATTPVPSGSRYNEQFF.